The T cell receptor beta chain under discussion was sequenced for a study of cytomegalovirus exposure and HLA in healthy donors. Whole-study findings and limits: Within a later analysis, the majority of CMV-associated TCR beta chains appeared HLA-restricted.

60 Vbeta and 13 Jbeta primers were used in PCR. This table comes from immunoSEQ multiplex PCR, and its TCRdb copy is limited to in-frame clones, with some not included. The sample holds 170,000 or so clones, approximately 80% seen once. Note on this clone: Antigen unknown.

Germline assignment: CDR1 SGHRS and CDR2 YFSETQ. Trimming took off 0 bases at V and 5 bases at J, with 10 bases between the two ends. The CDR3 consists of 14 residues. The sample comprised PBMCs. The clonotype originates from a boy aged 10-17 years in good health and CMV-seronegative. The chain couples TRBV5-1 to TRBJ2-3; D unclear. The DNA for the CDR3 is TGCGCCAGCAGCTTGGCAATTGAGTTAGATACGCAGTATTTT. As protein: CASSLAIELDTQYF.